The 27 T cell receptor beta chains below come from one sample, sequenced in a study of blood T cell repertoires in COVID-19. Repertoires were generated with immunoSEQ multiplex PCR, while TCRdb's copy carries only in-frame clones and drops some. The sample carries roughly 52,000 clones, 85% recorded once. The sequencing sample was made of peripheral blood. These receptors were taken from a human donor in a cohort sampled during active COVID-19.

This rearrangement joins TRBV9 to TRBJ2-1; TRBD2 agrees at 9 bases. J gave up 3 bases and V 0 bases, and 7 bases lay outside the gene matches. This CDR3 has 17 amino acids. Germline V gives CDR1 SGDLS, CDR2 YYNGEE. The CDR3 DNA reads TGTGCCAGCAGCGTAGCTACGGCTAGCGGGATCTACAATGAGCAGTTCTTC. Translating gives CASSVATASGIYNEQFF.

The genes are TRBV6-2 or TRBV6-3 and TRBJ2-2; 11 bases are a match to TRBD2. V gave up 2 bases and J gave up 1 base; unmatched junction bases: 3. From germline, CDR1 is MNHEY and CDR2 SVGEGT. The CDR3 is 17 amino acids. For the CDR3, the DNA is TGTGCCAGCAGTTACCGACTAGCGGGACTGAACACCGGGGAGCTGTTTTTT. This sequence encodes CASSYRLAGLNTGELFF.

This chain uses TRBV5-1 with TRBJ2-6; 8 nucleotides line up with TRBD1. Germline CDR1 and CDR2: SGHRS and YFSETQ. The CDR3 is 15 amino acids. The V and J ends lost 5 bases and 3 bases, in that order; junction bases with no gene match: 4. CDR3 in amino acids: CASSQGAGGANVLTF. The CDR3 DNA sequence: TGCGCCAGCAGTCAGGGGGCGGGTGGGGCCAACGTCCTGACTTTC.

This clone was recorded a few times. The V call is TRBV30, the J call TRBJ1-6, with 12 bases identical to TRBD1. Germline V gene lookup returns CDR1 GTSNPN and CDR2 SVGIG (reference sequence). The CDR3 covers 16 residues. The junction had 10 bases not matched to a gene; V was cut back by 4 bases and J by 9 bases. The CDR3 sequence is CAWNRRDRGLGSPLHF. The CDR3 region has the DNA TGTGCCTGGAACCGCCGGGACAGGGGGCTTGGTTCACCCCTCCACTTT. The whole variable domain, filled in from reference TRBV30 and TRBJ1-6, reads SQTIHQWPATLVQPVGSPLSLECTVEGTSNPNLYWYRQAAGRGLQLLFYSVGIGQISSEVPQNLSASRPQDRQFILSSKKLLLSDSGFYLCAWNRRDRGLGSPLHFGNGTRLTVT.

This chain connects TRBV4-1 to TRBJ1-6; D might be TRBD1 (6 bases). The CDR3 totals 18 residues. V lost 1 base to trimming and J lost 9 bases, with 22 bases between them. Germline V gives CDR1 MGHRA, CDR2 YSYEKL. CDR3 DNA sequence: TGCGCCAGCAGCCAAGTTGGGGGCAGGGCTACCTCTAGTTCACCCCTCCACTTT. Translated, it gives CASSQVGGRATSSSPLHF.

The chain joins TRBV5-1 to TRBJ2-2; maybe TRBD1 (6 bases). V was cut by 0 bases and J by 3 bases, with 9 bases left in between. This CDR3 is 15 amino acids long. Germline V CDR1 and CDR2: SGHRS, YFSETQ. The CDR3 is CASSLVQGDTGELFF. CDR3 bases: TGCGCCAGCAGCTTGGTACAGGGCGACACCGGGGAGCTGTTTTTT.

Only a few counts were recorded for this clone. This chain connects TRBV4-2 to TRBJ2-5; D uncertain. The CDR3 has 14 amino acids. The germline CDR1 and CDR2 sequences are LGHNA and YNFKEQ. With 4 bases removed from V and 2 bases from J, the gap between germline ends came to 11 bases. The CDR3 region is CASSRERYQETQYF. The DNA of the CDR3 is TGTGCCAGCAGCCGAGAGAGGTATCAAGAGACCCAGTACTTC.

This chain joins TRBV7-2 and TRBJ1-3; D is unclear. The CDR3 has 17 amino acids. V shed 1 base and J shed 0 bases, with 13 bases lying between them. From germline, CDR1 is SGHTA and CDR2 FQGNSA. CDR3 DNA: TGTGCCAGCAGCTTAGTGGCTGGTCACTACTCTGGAAACACCATATATTTT. Protein product: CASSLVAGHYSGNTIYF.

This clone appeared once. The rearrangement links TRBV4-2 to TRBJ2-1, with 9 bases aligning to TRBD2. This CDR3 is 17 amino acids long. V shed 0 bases and J 6 bases; nucleotides not matched to a gene: 9. Germline assignment: CDR1 LGHNA and CDR2 YNFKEQ. The CDR3 bases are TGTGCCAGCAGCCAAGATTTGGTAGCGGGAGTGACCAATGAGCAGTTCTTC. Translated: CASSQDLVAGVTNEQFF.

This chain connects TRBV5-1 to TRBJ2-5, with 10 bases identical to TRBD2. The junction had 6 bases not matched to a gene; V was cut back by 5 bases and J by 5 bases. Germline V lookup: CDR1 SGHRS, CDR2 YFSETQ. The CDR3 is 14 amino acids. CDR3 DNA: TGCGCCAGCAGTGACGGACTAGCGGCGGAGACCCAGTACTTC. Encoded protein: CASSDGLAAETQYF. The full variable domain, its missing parts supplied by reference TRBV5-1 and TRBJ2-5, is KAGVTQTPRYLIKTRGQQVTLSCSPISGHRSVSWYQQTPGQGLQFLFEYFSETQRNKGNFPGRFSGRQFSNSRSEMNVSTLELGDSALYLCASSDGLAAETQYFGPGTRLLVL.

The chain has TRBV9 and TRBJ2-5; D might be TRBD2 (6 bases). The V end lost 3 bases, the J end lost 4 bases, and 19 bases lay between the germline ends. CDR1 and CDR2 from the germline V gene are SGDLS and YYNGEE. This CDR3 is built from 16 residues. As DNA, the CDR3 is TGTGCCAGCAGCGGGCCGCGGGGAGGTGTTCGAGAGACCCAGTACTTC. It encodes CASSGPRGGVRETQYF.

This clone was picked up one time. The chain uses TRBV6-5 and TRBJ1-1; D is perhaps TRBD1 (5 bases). CDR1 and CDR2 from the germline V gene are MNHEY and SVGAGI. The V end lost 4 bases, the J end lost 1 base, and 13 bases lay between the germline ends. This CDR3 spans 15 amino acids. The CDR3 protein is CASSFGSQGNTEAFF. In DNA, the CDR3 is TGTGCCAGCAGTTTCGGCTCGCAGGGGAACACTGAAGCTTTCTTT.

The V gene is TRBV6-5, the J gene TRBJ2-7; D gene uncertain. Trimming took off 2 bases at V and 0 bases at J, with 11 bases between the two ends. In germline, CDR1 is MNHEY, CDR2 SVGAGI. This CDR3 comprises 15 residues. CDR3 region: CASSYGLPPSYEQYF. The CDR3 bases are TGTGCCAGCAGTTACGGCCTTCCTCCCTCCTACGAGCAGTACTTC.

The chain has TRBV7-3 and TRBJ2-1; 7 positions agree with TRBD2. The CDR3 loop spans 14 amino acids. Germline CDR1 and CDR2: SGHTA and FQGTGA. Trimming cost V 5 bases and J 1 base; bases outside gene matches: 2. CDR3 amino acids: CASSLSGSYNEQFF. The CDR3 nucleotides read TGTGCCAGCAGCCTTAGCGGGTCCTACAATGAGCAGTTCTTC.

V and J are TRBV19 and TRBJ2-3, with D unclear. V lost 7 bases to trimming and J lost 0 bases, with 11 bases between them. In germline, CDR1 is LNHDA, CDR2 SQIVND (reference sequence). The length of the CDR3 is 14 residues. For the CDR3, the DNA is TGTGCCAGTACCCCGGCGACTAGCACAGATACGCAGTATTTT. Its protein product is CASTPATSTDTQYF.

CDR3 DNA sequence: TGTGCCAGTCGACAGGACTATGGCTACACCTTC. Its protein is CASRQDYGYTF. The chain links TRBV28 to TRBJ1-2; D is possibly TRBD1 (6 bases). V dropped 9 bases and J dropped 3 bases, with 8 bases sitting between them. This CDR3 is built from 11 residues. From germline, CDR1 is MDHEN and CDR2 SYDVKM.

The chain recombines TRBV29-1 with TRBJ2-2; 8 nucleotides match TRBD2. CDR3 length: 16 residues. The V gene's germline CDR1 is SQVTM and CDR2 ANQGSEA. V was clipped by 4 bases and J by 4 bases; unmatched bases: 11. CDR3 in amino acids: CSVAGGRVKVTGELFF. DNA of the CDR3: TGCAGCGTTGCGGGGGGGAGGGTGAAGGTCACCGGGGAGCTGTTTTTT.

A remark on this clone: One end of the junction is discordant with germline, which a read error may explain. The V and J genes are TRBV29-1 and TRBJ1-2, with 8 nucleotides matching TRBD1. CDR1 SQVTM and CDR2 ANQGSEA come from the germline V gene. The CDR3 runs to 13 residues. CDR3 coding DNA: TGCAGCGTTGAACAGGGGGCTAATTATGGCTACACCTTC. Translating gives CSVEQGANYGYTF.

V and J are TRBV5-1 and TRBJ2-5, with 9 bases that match TRBD1. V lost 2 bases and J lost 5; bases outside the gene matches: 4. The CDR3 consists of 14 residues. In germline, CDR1 is SGHRS, CDR2 YFSETQ. CDR3 amino acids: CASSFTGGWETQYF. The CDR3 nucleotides are TGCGCCAGCAGCTTTACAGGGGGCTGGGAGACCCAGTACTTC.

Only one count was recorded for this clone. V and J are TRBV28 and TRBJ2-7; 7 bases fit TRBD2. The V and J ends lost 4 bases and 2 bases, in that order; junction bases with no gene match: 8. Germline V gene data show CDR1 as MDHEN and CDR2 as SYDVKM. CDR3 size: 15 residues. This chain's CDR3 is CASSSILGTTYEQYF. The CDR3 DNA sequence: TGTGCCAGCAGTTCAATCCTAGGGACTACCTACGAGCAGTACTTC.

This rearrangement joins TRBV14 to TRBJ2-1; tentative D call: TRBD1 (5 bases). The CDR3 is made up of 15 amino acids. CDR1 is SGHDN, CDR2 FVKESK, per germline. V was pared by 2 bases and J by 5 bases, with 13 bases between. In DNA, the CDR3 is TGTGCCAGCAGCCAACGGCGGCAGGGCAACAATGAGCAGTTCTTC. Protein product: CASSQRRQGNNEQFF.

The CDR3 loop is CASSFTASGGYEQYF. CDR3 nucleotides: TGTGCCAGCAGCTTCACGGCTTCGGGAGGGTACGAGCAGTACTTC. The chain joins TRBV9 to TRBJ2-7, with 8 bases fitting TRBD2. J gave up 4 bases and V 4 bases, and 10 bases lay outside the gene matches. Germline CDR1 SGDLS, CDR2 YYNGEE. The length of the CDR3 is 15 residues.

This rearrangement joins TRBV2 to TRBJ2-2; 9 nucleotides align to TRBD2. Germline CDR1 and CDR2: SNHLY and FYNNEI. J was trimmed by 5 bases and V by 8 bases; bases with no gene match: 15. This CDR3 has 17 residues. The CDR3 nucleotides are TGTGCCAGCGTTATCAGGGTAGCGGGAGAGGGTACCGGGGAGCTGTTTTTT. Amino acid sequence: CASVIRVAGEGTGELFF.

Points on this clone: One end of the junction is discordant with germline, which a read error may explain. This chain joins TRBV19 and TRBJ2-3, with D possibly being TRBD1 (6 bases). Per the germline V gene, CDR1 is LNHDA and CDR2 is SQIVND (reference sequence). CDR3 length: 12 amino acids. The CDR3 DNA reads as TGTGCCAGTAACAAGGGGGTTGGGGCCTTAGATTTT. Encoded protein: CASNKGVGALDF.

The chain couples TRBV28 to TRBJ2-3; TRBD1 might be the D (5 bases). The CDR3 covers 14 residues. V was shortened by 5 bases and J by 1 base, with 10 bases between the two germline ends. The germline V gene has CDR1 MDHEN and CDR2 SYDVKM. CDR3 sequence: CASSGDSRTDTQYF. In nucleotides, the CDR3 is TGTGCCAGCAGTGGAGACAGTCGCACAGATACGCAGTATTTT.

The rearrangement links TRBV7-2 to TRBJ1-1; D possibly corresponds to TRBD1 (5 bases). The CDR3 consists of 15 residues. V lost 2 bases and J lost 2, with 12 bases in between. CDR1 and CDR2 (germline): SGHTA, FQGNSA. CDR3 DNA sequence: TGTGCCAGCAGCTTAACGGGGGGTTTAAACACTGAAGCTTTCTTT. This sequence encodes CASSLTGGLNTEAFF. The full variable domain, its missing parts supplied by reference TRBV7-2 and TRBJ1-1, is GAGVSQSPSNKVTEKGKDVELRCDPISGHTALYWYRQSLGQGLEFLIYFQGNSAPDKSGLPSDRFSAERTGGSVSTLTIQRTQQEDSAVYLCASSLTGGLNTEAFFGQGTRLTVV.

This clone was counted once. The V call is TRBV20-1, the J call TRBJ2-5; perhaps TRBD2 as D (5 bases). Germline V gene lookup returns CDR1 DFQATT and CDR2 SNEGSKA (reference sequence). The CDR3 sequence is 14 residues long. Trimming took 3 bases from V and 2 from J, leaving 13 bases between them. The CDR3 DNA follows: TGCAGTGCTAGTCCAGCGGCAGGTCAAGAGACCCAGTACTTC. Its translation is CSASPAAGQETQYF.